A selection of T cell receptor beta chains follows, all from one sample in a study of beta chain features in type 1 diabetes. The protocol was immunoSEQ multiplex PCR, while the TCRdb copy is restricted to in-frame clones and leaves out a portion. The sample consists of about 660,000 clones, 11% to 15% of them appearing once. The specimen sequenced was naive CD4+ T cells from blood. The source of these receptors is a man aged 18 to 29 with type 1 diabetes. Both conserved end residues are part of each CDR3. The order of the fields is clone size, J gene, V gene, D gene, CDR3 protein, CDR3 DNA. The D gene is left open where the match is weak. A clone size is listed for some rows: how often the clone was seen (once, few, many), or a class if it is expanded.

>NA|TRBJ1-1|TRBV11-1|NA
CASSLDTRAEAFF
TGTGCCAGCAGCCTAGACACACGAGCTGAAGCTTTCTTT
>few|TRBJ2-7|TRBV4-1|NA
CASSQHPLASLVYEQYF
TGCGCCAGCAGCCAACACCCTTTAGCCTCGCTAGTATACGAGCAGTACTTC
>NA|TRBJ2-3|TRBV28|TRBD2
CASSLPSGGGDTQYF
TGTGCCAGCAGTCTCCCCAGCGGGGGGGGAGATACGCAGTATTTT
>few|TRBJ1-2|TRBV30|NA
CAWSVQSIGGYTF
TGTGCCTGGTCGGTTCAGTCGATAGGTGGCTACACCTTC
>few|TRBJ1-5|TRBV2|NA
CASRGTSGNQPQHF
TGTGCCAGCAGGGGCACCAGCGGCAATCAGCCCCAGCATTTT
>NA|TRBJ2-6|TRBV19|NA
CASSQTGANVLTF
TGTGCCAGTAGTCAAACTGGGGCCAACGTCCTGACTTTC
>few|TRBJ2-3|TRBV7-2|NA
CASSPQTDSTDTQYF
TGTGCCAGCAGCCCACAGACCGATAGCACAGATACGCAGTATTTT
>few|TRBJ1-2|TRBV18|NA
CASSPGYGYTF
TGTGCCAGCTCGCCGGGTTATGGCTACACCTTC
>few|TRBJ1-5|TRBV6-5|TRBD1
CASSQTGAGNQPQHF
TGTGCCAGCAGCCAGACAGGGGCGGGCAATCAGCCCCAGCATTTT
>NA|TRBJ1-4|TRBV18|NA
CASSPGHRDEKLFF
TGTGCCAGCTCACCGGGTCATAGGGATGAAAAACTGTTTTTT
>NA|TRBJ2-1|TRBV10-3|TRBD2
CAISERGLAGHNEQFF
TGTGCCATCAGTGAGCGGGGACTAGCGGGACACAATGAGCAGTTCTTC
>NA|TRBJ1-1|TRBV7-2|TRBD1
CASSLTGADHTEAFF
TGTGCCAGCAGCCTGACAGGGGCCGACCACACTGAAGCTTTCTTT
>few|TRBJ2-1|TRBV25-1|TRBD2
CASSAQGIAGGYEQFF
TGTGCCAGCAGCGCCCAGGGGATAGCGGGAGGTTATGAGCAGTTCTTC
>NA|TRBJ1-5|TRBV16|TRBD1
CASSLSGQGRQPQHF
TGTGCCAGCAGCCTTTCGGGACAGGGTAGGCAGCCCCAGCATTTT
>NA|TRBJ1-5|TRBV28|TRBD1
CASSSRRGPGQPQHF
TGTGCCAGCAGTTCACGCAGGGGGCCTGGACAGCCCCAGCATTTT
>NA|TRBJ2-1|TRBV5-1|TRBD2
CASSPGRRASGGTLSSYNEQFF
TGCGCCAGCAGCCCCGGTCGTAGGGCTAGCGGGGGGACTTTGAGCTCCTACAATGAGCAGTTCTTC
>few|TRBJ2-5|TRBV4-1|NA
CASSQESGPGRRETQYF
TGCGCCAGCAGCCAAGAATCGGGGCCAGGACGACGGGAGACCCAGTACTTC
>few|TRBJ2-2|TRBV2|TRBD1
CASSQRDRGRTGELFF
TGTGCCAGCAGTCAGCGGGACAGGGGGCGTACCGGGGAGCTGTTTTTT
>few|TRBJ1-5|TRBV19|TRBD1
CASRSGTGGDQPQHF
TGTGCCAGTAGATCCGGGACAGGGGGTGATCAGCCCCAGCATTTT
>NA|TRBJ2-3|TRBV5-1|NA
CASSFDNTDTQYF
TGCGCCAGCAGCTTTGACAACACAGATACGCAGTATTTT
>NA|TRBJ2-7|TRBV11-2|TRBD2
CASSLTSGSYEQYF
TGTGCCAGCAGCTTAACTAGCGGATCCTACGAGCAGTACTTC
>few|TRBJ1-1|TRBV5-4|TRBD1
CASSSGTGSYTEAFF
TGTGCCAGCAGCTCCGGGACAGGGTCGTACACTGAAGCTTTCTTT
>NA|TRBJ1-2|TRBV7-2|NA
CASTSSGYSNYGYTF
TGTGCCAGCACTTCCTCGGGTTATTCTAACTATGGCTACACCTTC
>NA|TRBJ2-1|TRBV6-5|TRBD2
CASSRSGGLPMEQFF
TGTGCCAGCAGCCGGAGCGGGGGCCTACCGATGGAGCAGTTCTTC
>few|TRBJ2-1|TRBV11-1|NA
CASSYINSGNSYNEQFF
TGTGCCAGCAGCTACATTAATAGCGGAAACTCCTACAATGAGCAGTTCTTC
>NA|TRBJ2-2|TRBV2|TRBD1
CASSLSYYRDRGNTGELFF
TGTGCCAGCAGTTTATCCTATTACCGGGACAGGGGTAACACCGGGGAGCTGTTTTTT